The rows below give T cell receptor beta chains drawn from one sample of a study of shared clonotypes between healthy human individuals. Using immunoSEQ multiplex PCR, the repertoire was profiled, and TCRdb retains in-frame clones only, with some absent. Of about 490,000 clones in the sample, 70% to 80% were seen once. Specimen: PBMCs. The receptors stem from a woman in her forties in good health. Some clones in this sample may be carry-over from other donors' samples. The CDR3 runs from the conserved cysteine through the conserved F or W. The D gene is left open where the match is weak. Clone size is given for some rows only: seen once, a few or many times, or a class if the clone is expanded.

TRBJ1-1 | TRBV28 | TRBD1 | NA | TGTGCCAGCAGTCTCCTAGGGACAGGCTTGGAGAACACTGAAGCTTTCTTT | CASSLLGTGLENTEAFF
TRBJ1-5 | TRBV6-6 | NA | NA | TGTGCCAGCAGGGGTGGCAATCAGCCCCAGCATTTT | CASRGGNQPQHF
TRBJ2-7 | TRBV4-2 | NA | NA | TGTGCCAGCAGCCAATCTACTGTCTCCTACGAGCAGTACTTC | CASSQSTVSYEQYF
TRBJ1-3 | TRBV21-1 | NA | NA | TGTGCCAGCAGCCCCCGGGTCGAGACAGGACGTGGAAACACCATATATTTT | CASSPRVETGRGNTIYF
TRBJ2-7 | TRBV6-5 | TRBD1 | NA | TGTGCCAGCAGTCGCGACCGGGACAGGGAATACGAGCAGTACTTC | CASSRDRDREYEQYF
TRBJ2-2 | TRBV18 | NA | NA | TGTGCCAGCTCACCTGACACCGGGGAGCTGTTTTTT | CASSPDTGELFF
TRBJ2-1 | TRBV6-5 | NA | few | TGTGCCAGCAGGACACAGGAGCGAGGCGATGAGCAGTTCTTC | CASRTQERGDEQFF
TRBJ1-2 | TRBV28 | TRBD1 | NA | TGTGCCAGCACCTCACCAGGGGGTCCCTATGGCTACACCTTC | CASTSPGGPYGYTF
TRBJ2-3 | TRBV6-4 | TRBD1 | NA | TGTGCCAGCAGTGACCAAGGGAAGGGGGCGATTAGCACAGATACGCAGTATTTT | CASSDQGKGAISTDTQYF
TRBJ2-5 | TRBV4-1 | NA | NA | TGCGCTAGCAGCCAAGGGTGGGCAGGGCAAGAGACCCAGTACTTC | CASSQGWAGQETQYF
TRBJ2-5 | TRBV29-1 | NA | many | TGCAGCGGGGGGAACCAAGAGACCCAGTACTTC | CSGGNQETQYF
TRBJ2-7 | TRBV6-1 | NA | NA | TGTGCCAGCAGTGAGAAGGCAGCATACGAGCAGTACTTC | CASSEKAAYEQYF
TRBJ2-3 | TRBV29-1 | TRBD1 | once | TGCAGCGCCCCGGACAGGGGCTCAGATACGCAGTATTTT | CSAPDRGSDTQYF
TRBJ2-7 | TRBV14 | TRBD2 | NA | TGTGCCAGCAGCCAAGCGAGCGGGGTCTCCTACGAGCAGTACTTC | CASSQASGVSYEQYF
TRBJ2-7 | TRBV11-2 | TRBD1 | NA | TGTGCCAGCAGCCCCGGCGTGGGACAGGGGGCGACCGAGCAGTACTTC | CASSPGVGQGATEQYF
TRBJ2-7 | TRBV28 | TRBD2 | NA | TGTGCCAGCAGAAAGAGCGGGAGGAGTTGGTACGAGCAGTACTTC | CASRKSGRSWYEQYF
TRBJ2-7 | TRBV7-9 | TRBD2 | NA | TGTGCCAGCAGCCTCCGGGGGGCCTACGAGCAGTACTTC | CASSLRGAYEQYF
TRBJ2-7 | TRBV19 | TRBD2 | NA | TGTGCCAGTAGTATACCGGGACTAGCGGGTAACGAGCAGTACTTC | CASSIPGLAGNEQYF
TRBJ1-5 | TRBV2 | TRBD1 | NA | TGTGCCGGAGGCGGTACAGGGGGCTGGGGCAATCAGCCCCAGCATTTT | CAGGGTGGWGNQPQHF
TRBJ2-5 | TRBV27 | TRBD1 | NA | TGTGCCAGCAGTCAAACGGGACAGGTAAAAGAGACCCAGTACTTC | CASSQTGQVKETQYF
TRBJ1-2 | TRBV30 | NA | NA | TGTGCCTGGGGGCCCCTAGACCACTATGGCTACACCTTC | CAWGPLDHYGYTF
TRBJ2-1 | TRBV7-2 | TRBD2 | NA | TGTGCCAGCAGCTATTACTCCGGGACTAGCGGGAGATTTTGGGAGCAGTTCTTC | CASSYYSGTSGRFWEQFF
TRBJ1-5 | TRBV5-4 | NA | NA | TGTGCCAGCAGCTTGCAGGGGCTCAATCAGCCCCAGCATTTT | CASSLQGLNQPQHF
TRBJ2-3 | TRBV30 | TRBD2 | few | TGTGCCTGGAGTATAAGCGGGGGGAGGACAGATACGCAGTATTTT | CAWSISGGRTDTQYF
TRBJ1-1 | TRBV4-3 | NA | NA | TGCGCCAGCAGCCAAGACCGCGGGGGACGGACTGAAGCTTTCTTT | CASSQDRGGRTEAFF
TRBJ1-2 | TRBV28 | TRBD1 | NA | TGTGCCAGCAGCGCCCAGGGGGGGGATGCGGTCTATGGCTACACCTTC | CASSAQGGDAVYGYTF
TRBJ2-5 | TRBV6-6 | TRBD1 | NA | TGTGCCAGCAGTTACCCCGGACAGGGCCTAGAGACCCAGTACTTC | CASSYPGQGLETQYF
TRBJ1-1 | TRBV28 | TRBD1 | once | TGTGCCAGCAGTCCCCAGACAGGGTATTACACTGAAGCTTTCTTT | CASSPQTGYYTEAFF
TRBJ2-4 | TRBV9 | NA | NA | TGTGCCAGCAGCGTAGGTTTGGGACTAGCCAAAAACATTCAGTACTTC | CASSVGLGLAKNIQYF
TRBJ2-6 | TRBV4-1 | TRBD1 | NA | TGCGCCAGCAGCCGTACCGGGACAGGGTACTCTGGGGCCAACGTCCTGACTTTC | CASSRTGTGYSGANVLTF
TRBJ2-3 | TRBV10-3 | NA | many | TGTGCCATCAGTGCAAAGGGGGGGAGCACAGATACGCAGTATTTT | CAISAKGGSTDTQYF
TRBJ1-5 | TRBV5-1 | NA | NA | TGCGCCAGCAGCTTAGCGGGGGTCGGTCAGCCCCAGCATTTT | CASSLAGVGQPQHF
TRBJ2-7 | TRBV7-2 | TRBD1 | NA | TGTGCCAGCAGCTTAAACAGGGGCATCTACGAGCAGTACTTC | CASSLNRGIYEQYF
TRBJ2-5 | TRBV6-5 | TRBD1 | few | TGTGCCAGCCGGGCAGGGGGCGTTCCAGAGACCCAGTACTTC | CASRAGGVPETQYF
TRBJ2-1 | TRBV5-1 | TRBD1 | NA | TGCGCCAGCAGCGAGGGACAGGGTGGGTCCTACAATGAGCAGTTCTTC | CASSEGQGGSYNEQFF
TRBJ2-7 | TRBV25-1 | NA | NA | TGTGCCAGCAGTGAAAGGTGGCAGGGGCACGAGCAGTACTTC | CASSERWQGHEQYF
TRBJ2-7 | TRBV2 | NA | NA | TGTGCCAGCAGTGAGCAGGTCCTCTCCTACGAGCAGTACTTC | CASSEQVLSYEQYF
TRBJ2-6 | TRBV5-1 | NA | few | TGCGCCAGCAGTTTGGACAGACCCGGCTCTGGGGCCAACGTCCTGACTTTC | CASSLDRPGSGANVLTF
TRBJ1-2 | TRBV4-2 | TRBD1 | few | TGTGCCAGCAGCCAAGGAACAGGGGGTAACTATGGCTACACCTTC | CASSQGTGGNYGYTF
TRBJ2-7 | TRBV7-9 | NA | NA | TGTGCCAGCAGCTTTCAAGGGGGGCCCTACGAGCAGTACTTC | CASSFQGGPYEQYF
TRBJ2-5 | TRBV7-2 | NA | NA | TGTGCCAGCAGCCCAAAAGAGACCCAGTACTTC | CASSPKETQYF
TRBJ2-2 | TRBV30 | NA | once | TGTGCCTGGACCTTCGGGAGAAACACCGGGGAGCTGTTTTTT | CAWTFGRNTGELFF
TRBJ2-7 | TRBV7-9 | NA | few | TGTGCCAGCAGCTCCGACGAAAGCACAGGAAAGTTC | CASSSDESTGKF
TRBJ2-1 | TRBV6-6 | NA | NA | TGTGCCAGCATGGGACTGAACAATGAGCAGTTCTTC | CASMGLNNEQFF
TRBJ1-5 | TRBV28 | NA | NA | TGTGCCAGCATGGAGACAGGTGACCATCAGCCCCAGCATTTT | CASMETGDHQPQHF
TRBJ2-7 | TRBV5-5 | TRBD1 | NA | TGTGCCAGCAGCTCAAGACAGGGGACCTACGAGCAGTACTTC | CASSSRQGTYEQYF
TRBJ2-1 | TRBV9 | TRBD2 | NA | TGTGCCAGCAGCGCTCGACTAGCGGAGGACCATGAGCAGTTCTTC | CASSARLAEDHEQFF
TRBJ2-1 | TRBV7-9 | NA | NA | TGTGCCAGCAGCTTAGTTTTGGATAACGAGCAGTTCTTC | CASSLVLDNEQFF
TRBJ1-1 | TRBV5-4 | NA | few | TGTGCCAGCAGCTTGCATGGCAGGGGGAACACTGAAGCTTTCTTT | CASSLHGRGNTEAFF
TRBJ2-1 | TRBV18 | NA | NA | TGTGCCAGCTCACCATCAACCAGCAGCCGATCCAATGAGCAGTTCTTC | CASSPSTSSRSNEQFF
TRBJ2-7 | TRBV29-1 | TRBD1 | NA | TGCAGCGTTGAAGATTGGGGGACAGGGGGATACGAGCAGTACTTC | CSVEDWGTGGYEQYF
TRBJ1-1 | TRBV5-5 | NA | NA | TGTGCCAGCAGCTTGGGACAGGCGAACACTGAAGCTTTCTTT | CASSLGQANTEAFF
TRBJ2-5 | TRBV25-1 | NA | NA | TGTGCCAGCAGTGGCGCCCCGTACCAAGAGACCCAGTACTTC | CASSGAPYQETQYF
TRBJ2-7 | TRBV30 | TRBD2 | NA | TGTGCCTGGAGTATAGGGGAGGGCGAGCAGTACTTC | CAWSIGEGEQYF
TRBJ1-2 | TRBV15 | NA | NA | TGTGCCACCAGCCCTATCCTGAGGGGGGGGCGTGGAAGTGGCTACACCTTC | CATSPILRGGRGSGYTF